This TCR beta chain was documented in a study of PD-1 blockade in mismatch repair-deficient tumors. Sequencing used immunoSEQ multiplex PCR; TCRdb keeps in-frame clones, though not all of them. The sample lists roughly 130,000 clones, approximately 91% occurring once. The germline V gene encodes CDR1 GTSNPN and CDR2 SVGIG (reference sequence). The V end lost 0 bases, the J end lost 7 bases, and 12 bases lay between the germline ends. The CDR3 covers 13 residues. Sequences were derived from peripheral blood, sampled about 17 months after starting pembrolizumab. The clonotype was recovered from an adult with mismatch repair-deficient cancer. The V and J genes are TRBV30 and TRBJ2-5; perhaps TRBD2 as D (5 bases). CDR3 nucleotide sequence: TGTGCCTGGAGTGTTGGCGGGCGAGGGACCCAGTACTTC. As protein: CAWSVGGRGTQYF.